Following are 7 T cell receptor beta chains from one sample sequenced in a study of T cell changes during pregnancy in multiple sclerosis. Produced via immunoSEQ multiplex PCR; TCRdb's table is partial and in-frame only. The table shows some 100,000 clones, with approximately 92% occurring only once. Sample: peripheral blood, taken in the second trimester of pregnancy. The receptors were gathered from a female donor with multiple sclerosis, enrolled in a pregnancy study.

CDR3 nucleotide sequence: TGCGCCAGCAGCTTGACGGGGGGCCTAACCAGCACAGATACGCAGTATTTT. Protein sequence: CASSLTGGLTSTDTQYF. V is TRBV5-1 and J is TRBJ2-3; possible D gene TRBD2, 7 bases. The CDR3 is made up of 17 amino acids. Trimming left V 1 base short and J 0 bases short, with 15 bases between. The germline V gene encodes CDR1 SGHRS and CDR2 YFSETQ. Looking up the rest from reference TRBV5-1 and TRBJ2-3 gives the full variable domain: KAGVTQTPRYLIKTRGQQVTLSCSPISGHRSVSWYQQTPGQGLQFLFEYFSETQRNKGNFPGRFSGRQFSNSRSEMNVSTLELGDSALYLCASSLTGGLTSTDTQYFGPGTRLTVL.

The genes are TRBV18 and TRBJ1-1; 7 positions agree with TRBD1. CDR1 and CDR2 (germline): KGHSH, LQKENI. The CDR3 runs 13 residues. The J segment lost 2 bases and the V segment lost 8 bases, leaving 5 bases of the junction unmatched. CDR3 loop: CASLGDSNTEAFF. The CDR3 coding sequence is TGTGCCAGCCTGGGGGACAGTAACACTGAAGCTTTCTTT.

The CDR3 region has the DNA TGTGCCAGCAGTTTCCGCCGGGACAGGGGGCTTTCCAATGAGCAGTTCTTC. It translates to CASSFRRDRGLSNEQFF. The chain employs TRBV27 and TRBJ2-1; TRBD1 aligns across 12 bases. Germline CDR1 MNHEY, CDR2 SMNVEV (reference sequence). The J segment lost 6 bases and the V segment lost 3 bases, leaving 9 bases of the junction unmatched. The CDR3 has 17 amino acids.

The gene calls are TRBV19 and TRBJ2-3; 11 bases agree with TRBD2. Losses at the gene ends were 4 bases for V and 1 base for J; bases not matched to a gene: 4. This CDR3 has 16 amino acids. Germline values: CDR1 LNHDA, CDR2 SQIVND (reference sequence). CDR3: CASSTGLAGGTDTQYF. The DNA of the CDR3 is TGTGCCAGTAGTACCGGACTAGCGGGCGGCACAGATACGCAGTATTTT.

The chain links TRBV6-1 to TRBJ2-1; the D gene is possibly TRBD1 (5 bases). Germline CDR1 reads MNHNS; CDR2 reads SASEGT. The ends were cut back, 2 bases at V and 6 bases at J, with 8 bases in the middle. This CDR3 is 13 amino acids long. In DNA form, the CDR3 reads TGTGCCAGCAGTGAACTCAGGGCCAATGAGCAGTTCTTC. Its translation is CASSELRANEQFF.

This chain joins TRBV19 and TRBJ2-7; the match to TRBD2 covers 11 bases. The trim removed 9 bases at V and 4 bases at J, leaving 14 bases unmatched. CDR1 is LNHDA and CDR2 is SQIVND in the germline V gene (reference sequence). The CDR3 has 16 amino acids. As DNA, the CDR3 is TGTGCCAGCGCCCATCTCGGGACTAGCGGTGCGTACGAGCAGTACTTC. Translated, it gives CASAHLGTSGAYEQYF. Full variable domain (missing parts from reference TRBV19 and TRBJ2-7): DGGITQSPKYLFRKEGQNVTLSCEQNLNHDAMYWYRQDPGQGLRLIYYSQIVNDFQKGDIAEGYSVSREKKESFPLTVTSAQKNPTAFYLCASAHLGTSGAYEQYFGPGTRLTVT.

This chain uses TRBV5-1 with TRBJ1-4; 10 positions match TRBD1. This CDR3 is 15 amino acids long. Germline V gene lookup returns CDR1 SGHRS and CDR2 YFSETQ. V was pared by 2 bases and J by 6 bases, with 4 bases of the junction left unmatched. CDR3 sequence reads: CASSLSGTGDEKLFF. CDR3 in DNA: TGCGCCAGCAGCTTAAGTGGGACAGGGGATGAAAAACTGTTTTTT.